Shown below are 18 T cell receptor beta chains from a single sample sequenced in a study of blood T cell repertoires in COVID-19. Using immunoSEQ multiplex PCR, the repertoire was profiled, and TCRdb retains in-frame clones only, with some absent. This sample has tens of thousands of clones, with approximately 86% found just once. The sequencing sample was made of peripheral blood. Receptors originate from a human donor in a cohort sampled during active COVID-19.

The chain is built from TRBV7-2 and TRBJ2-5; 10 bases match TRBD2. CDR3 length: 18 residues. V was clipped by 1 base and J by 5 bases; unmatched bases: 13. CDR1 is SGHTA, CDR2 FQGNSA, per germline. CDR3 coding DNA: TGTGCCAGCAGCTTAGGGGTTTCCACGCTAGCGGGAGCGGAGACCCAGTACTTC. It codes for CASSLGVSTLAGAETQYF.

The chain has TRBV7-3 and TRBJ2-5; 9 nucleotides line up with TRBD1. In germline, CDR1 is SGHTA, CDR2 FQGTGA. CDR3 length equals 15 residues. Trimming removed 5 bases from V and 2 bases from J; junction bases left unmatched: 6. The CDR3 loop reads CASSKGQGLQETQYF. DNA of the CDR3: TGTGCCAGCAGCAAGGGACAGGGCCTTCAAGAGACCCAGTACTTC.

The J gene is TRBJ1-2, the V gene TRBV18; 10 bases match TRBD1. V gave up 3 bases and J gave up 8 bases; unmatched junction bases: 9. The CDR3 runs 15 residues. The germline V gene has CDR1 KGHSH and CDR2 LQKENI. The CDR3 region is CASSPTGGEVKGYTF. The CDR3 DNA reads as TGTGCCAGCTCACCGACAGGGGGCGAAGTTAAGGGCTACACCTTC.

This chain joins TRBV19 and TRBJ2-1, with 9 bases fitting TRBD1. Germline loops: CDR1 LNHDA, CDR2 SQIVND (reference sequence). V lost 5 bases, J lost 2 bases, and 4 bases stayed unmatched. This CDR3 is 15 amino acids long. The CDR3 nucleotides are TGTGCCAGTAGTCCAGGGACAGGGACCTACAATGAGCAGTTCTTC. Translated: CASSPGTGTYNEQFF.

The chain couples TRBV28 to TRBJ1-1; D not resolved. The CDR3 contains 11 residues. Deletions cut 8 bases from V and 2 bases from J, with 6 bases between. Germline V gene lookup returns CDR1 MDHEN and CDR2 SYDVKM. The CDR3 DNA sequence: TGTGCCAGCGAGGATAACACTGAAGCTTTCTTT. It yields the protein CASEDNTEAFF.

This chain joins TRBV3-1 (or the pseudogene TRBV3-2) and TRBJ1-3; 8 bases match TRBD1. Germline V gene data show CDR1 as LGHDT and CDR2 as YNNKEL (reference sequence). V dropped 4 bases and J dropped 4; count of bases not matched to a gene: 6. The CDR3 contains 15 residues. The CDR3 nucleotides read TGTGCCAGCAGCCCATCGACAGGGGTGGGAAACACCATATATTTT. Protein: CASSPSTGVGNTIYF.

This chain's CDR3 is CASKPDREKPYEQYF. The CDR3 DNA follows: TGTGCCAGCAAACCGGACAGGGAAAAACCGTACGAGCAGTACTTC. The chain recombines TRBV7-9 with TRBJ2-7; 8 positions agree with TRBD1. The junction had 12 bases not matched to a gene; V was cut back by 7 bases and J by 4 bases. The CDR3 consists of 15 residues. Per the germline V gene, CDR1 is SEHNR and CDR2 is FQNEAQ (reference sequence).

The rearrangement links TRBV3-1 (or the pseudogene TRBV3-2) to TRBJ1-2, with D unclear. This CDR3 contains 13 residues. Germline V CDR1 and CDR2: LGHDT, YNNKEL (reference sequence). Trimming pared 4 bases from V and 3 bases from J, leaving 9 bases between. The CDR3 reads CASSPRSDYGYTF. The CDR3 coding sequence is TGTGCCAGCAGCCCCCGCAGTGACTATGGCTACACCTTC.

The rearrangement uses TRBV5-6 and TRBJ2-1, with a weak D call TRBD2 (6 bases). Germline V gene sequence: CDR1 SGHDT, CDR2 YYEEEE. This CDR3 contains 17 residues. V was pared by 0 bases and J by 4 bases, with 17 bases between. CDR3 DNA: TGTGCCAGCAGCTTGGCCGTAGGGTACGGGGGATACAATGAGCAGTTCTTC. Translation: CASSLAVGYGGYNEQFF.

J is TRBJ1-3 and V is TRBV7-7; no clear D. Germline CDR1 reads SSHAT; CDR2 reads FNYEAQ (reference sequence). V was shortened by 5 bases and J by 8 bases, with 16 bases between the two germline ends. The CDR3 has 14 residues. DNA for the CDR3: TGTGCCAGCAGCCCCTACCCAGGTATTTACACCATATATTTT. Encoded protein: CASSPYPGIYTIYF.

The V call is TRBV5-1, the J call TRBJ2-7, with TRBD1 identical over 9 bases. The CDR3 runs 15 residues. The ends lost 3 bases at V and 5 bases at J; junction bases unmatched: 9. The germline gives CDR1 SGHRS, CDR2 YFSETQ. The CDR3, as DNA: TGCGCCAGCAGCTGGGGTCCGGGACAGGGCAACGAGCAGTACTTC. Protein: CASSWGPGQGNEQYF.

This chain joins TRBV4-1 and TRBJ2-7; D unclear. Germline assignment: CDR1 MGHRA and CDR2 YSYEKL. CDR3 length equals 15 residues. The germline V and J ends were trimmed by 1 base and 2 bases, with 12 bases remaining between them. This CDR3 reads CASSQVASFTYEQYF. CDR3 in DNA: TGCGCCAGCAGCCAAGTAGCCTCTTTCACCTACGAGCAGTACTTC.

The chain combines TRBV3-1 (or the pseudogene TRBV3-2) with TRBJ1-1; TRBD1 aligns across 8 bases. This CDR3 comprises 15 residues. The V gene's germline CDR1 is LGHDT and CDR2 YNNKEL (reference sequence). V was clipped by 4 bases and J by 5 bases; unmatched bases: 9. CDR3 nucleotide sequence: TGTGCCAGCAGCCCCCTTGGACAGGGCAGGACTGAAGCTTTCTTT. It is translated as CASSPLGQGRTEAFF.

J is TRBJ2-7 and V is TRBV5-6; 10 nucleotides agree with TRBD2. Germline CDR1 is SGHDT and CDR2 is YYEEEE. The CDR3 sequence is 15 residues long. V was clipped by 0 bases and J by 4 bases; unmatched bases: 4. This CDR3 is CASSLAPSGRYEQYF. CDR3 sequence (DNA): TGTGCCAGCAGCTTGGCCCCTAGCGGGAGATACGAGCAGTACTTC. The full variable domain, completed using reference TRBV5-6 and TRBJ2-7, is DAGVTQSPTHLIKTRGQQVTLRCSPKSGHDTVSWYQQALGQGPQFIFQYYEEEERQRGNFPDRFSGHQFPNYSSELNVNALLLGDSALYLCASSLAPSGRYEQYFGPGTRLTVT.

With respect to this clone: Different DNA sequences within this sample yield the same CDR3. The chain carries TRBV29-1 and TRBJ1-1; 11 bases line up with TRBD1. This CDR3 comprises 13 residues. Germline CDR1 SQVTM, CDR2 ANQGSEA. The V gene end was trimmed by 7 bases and the J gene end by 2 bases; junction bases not matched to a gene: 3. The chain's CDR3 is CSARTGGNTEAFF. The CDR3 region has the DNA TGCAGCGCGCGGACAGGGGGCAACACTGAAGCTTTCTTT.

This clone showed up just a few times. The chain couples TRBV30 to TRBJ1-2, with a possible D match to TRBD1 (5 bases). The CDR3 is 13 residues long. The germline gives CDR1 GTSNPN, CDR2 SVGIG (reference sequence). V gave up 3 bases and J gave up 4 bases, with 12 bases separating them. The CDR3 spells CAWSVGLIYGYTF. CDR3 nucleotides: TGTGCCTGGAGCGTGGGACTGATCTATGGCTACACCTTC.

A remark on this clone: The sample has other DNA sequences that encode this CDR3 too. This chain uses TRBV2 with TRBJ2-3; the D is unclear. Germline assignment: CDR1 SNHLY and CDR2 FYNNEI. The ends were cut back, 2 bases at V and 9 bases at J, with 12 bases in the middle. This CDR3 has 13 amino acids. This CDR3 is CASSERFFETQYF. CDR3 coding DNA: TGTGCCAGCAGTGAACGGTTTTTCGAAACGCAGTATTTT.

This clone was observed once. V is TRBV7-2 and J is TRBJ2-3, with 8 bases fitting TRBD2. The germline CDR1 and CDR2 sequences are SGHTA and FQGNSA. CDR3 size: 19 residues. V was pared by 3 bases and J by 0 bases, with 14 bases of the junction left unmatched. This CDR3 is CASSLSRSGTYSSTDTQYF. The CDR3 DNA is TGTGCCAGCAGCTTGTCCCGTAGCGGGACGTATTCTAGCACAGATACGCAGTATTTT.